This T cell receptor beta chain was profiled in a study of read filtering for tumor transcriptome and immune sequencing. On this clonotype itself: What it binds is unknown. This could be a read error, since a much larger clone is one nucleotide away.

The CDR3 is made up of 13 amino acids. Trimming stripped 6 bases from V and 11 bases from J, with 19 bases between. General study results and limits: In IR-seq, single-read clonotypes were roughly 82% of clonotypes but approximately 3.5% of reads.

This library used roughly 430 ng RNA and molecular barcoded adaptors spanning alpha/delta and beta/gamma chains. One entry per CDR3 protein, called by TCRdb with MiXCR from the reads. The sample lists more than 100,000 distinct CDR3 sequences; 10% to 15% were seen once. This rearrangement joins TRBV12-3 or TRBV12-4 to TRBJ1-1; tentatively, D is TRBD1 (5 bases). The TCR originated in a donor at least 40 years old with multiple myeloma. Sequenced: a population of CD138-negative cells sorted from bone marrow. CDR3: CASRTIGVGFAFF. In DNA, the CDR3 is TGTGCCAGCAGAACTATAGGGGTGGGTTTTGCTTTCTTT.